This T cell receptor beta chain was identified in a study of human T cells and chemical hapten exposure. Losses at the gene ends were 0 bases for V and 7 bases for J; bases not matched to a gene: 9. CDR1 is LGHNA, CDR2 YSLEER, per germline. The CDR3 runs 16 residues. This clonotype was seen a handful of times. One entry per CDR3 protein, called by TCRdb with MiXCR from the RACE reads. The sample records 35,000 to 55,000 distinct CDR3 sequences, around a tenth being singletons. Time point reported: patch test 2, 6 weeks after DPC sensitization. Treatment given: therapeutic diphenylcyclopropenone sensitization with weekly scalp DPC. The starting material, unfractionated whole blood, was used for total RNA extraction.

This chain links TRBV4-3 with TRBJ2-1; 7 nucleotides line up with TRBD1. The receptor comes from a woman aged 25 to 45 with alopecia areata. Some clones in this sample may be carry-over from other donors' samples. The starting material was whole blood, obtained in connection with sensitization to the hapten diphenylcyclopropenone (DPC). CDR3 nucleotide sequence: TGCGCCAGCAGCCAAGATCGGGTCAGGGGGAGAAATGAGCAGTTCTTC. Translation gives CASSQDRVRGRNEQFF.